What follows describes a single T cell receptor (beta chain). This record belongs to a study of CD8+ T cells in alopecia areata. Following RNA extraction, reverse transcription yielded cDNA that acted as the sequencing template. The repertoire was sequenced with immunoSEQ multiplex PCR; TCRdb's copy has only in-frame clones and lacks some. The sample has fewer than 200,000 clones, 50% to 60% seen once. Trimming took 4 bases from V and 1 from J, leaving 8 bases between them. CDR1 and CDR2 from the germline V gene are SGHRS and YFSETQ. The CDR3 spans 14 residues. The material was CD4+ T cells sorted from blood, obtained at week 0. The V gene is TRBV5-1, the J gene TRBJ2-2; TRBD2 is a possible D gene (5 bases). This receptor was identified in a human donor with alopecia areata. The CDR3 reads CASSAGGNTGELFF. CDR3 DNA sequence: TGCGCCAGCAGCGCTGGAGGGAACACCGGGGAGCTGTTTTTT.